This record covers a single TCR beta chain. Its antigen is unidentified. The data stem from a study of graft-versus-host responses after intestinal transplantation. Study overall: All of the recipients had induction that used anti-thymocyte globulin, then tacrolimus and steroids for around three years.

TCRdb keeps only in-frame clones here, not all; method: immunoSEQ multiplex PCR. The repertoire holds about 89,000 clones, with 85% to 95% as singletons. J lost 8 bases, V lost 2 bases, and 14 bases had no gene match. This CDR3 has 17 amino acids. Per the germline V gene, CDR1 is SGHNT and CDR2 is YYREEE (reference sequence). Study-level findings and limits: In recipient marrow, GvH clones were found, and some appeared first in ileum or blood.

This TCR came from a human donor who received an intestinal transplant. Source: unstimulated CD8+ T cells sorted from spleen or lymph node cells, taken before intestinal transplant. The chain joins TRBV5-4 to TRBJ1-4, with 8 nucleotides matching TRBD1. CDR3 protein: CASSFSRMGTGQEKLFF. The CDR3 bases are TGTGCCAGCAGCTTTTCTAGGATGGGGACAGGTCAAGAAAAACTGTTTTTT.